This record concerns one TCR beta chain sequence. Trimming removed 1 base at V and 10 bases at J, with 13 bases between. Germline V CDR1 and CDR2: SGHTA, FQGNSA. The CDR3 length is 13 residues. The data belong to a study of blood T cell repertoires in COVID-19. The wider study: Spain, Italy and the United States supplied samples that represented acute and convalescent COVID-19. T cells, B-cell-depleted T cells, or PBMCs provided the cDNA or gDNA that served as material.

Per the original methods: Quantification of nucleated cells was approximated via reference gene primer amplification. Some clones are missing from TCRdb's copy, which holds only in-frame ones; the method was immunoSEQ multiplex PCR. That table is the source of V, J and clone size, and D and trimming were worked out from the DNA. The repertoire includes 120,000 to 150,000 clones, 70% to 90% of them detected once, and 1.5% to 1.9% sits in the top ten. The chain combines TRBV7-2 with TRBJ1-1, with TRBD1 as a possible D gene (5 bases). The specimen sequenced was peripheral blood. The TCR comes from a woman aged 60 to 75 with acute or convalescent COVID-19. The CDR3 reads CASSLVRQGLAFF. The DNA for the CDR3 is TGTGCCAGCAGCTTAGTTCGGCAGGGTTTAGCTTTCTTT.